This T cell receptor (beta chain) is from a study of blood T cell repertoires in COVID-19 (dated by TCRdb to the early 2020s). About the full investigation: The collaborator samples originated in the United States, Italy and Spain and spanned the acute and convalescent phases of COVID-19. The material from the prospective study consisted of cDNA or gDNA derived from T cells, B-cell-depleted T cells, or PBMCs. Subjects who had been exposed to COVID-19, were actively infected with it, or had recovered from it provided the deeply sampled blood TCRbeta repertoires that made up the dataset. A freely available public database, intended as a resource for researchers studying the immune response to SARS-CoV-2, is where the repertoires were released. The samples were drawn from two sources: the first 160 participants of the ongoing ImmuneRACE study, and fewer than 1,500 subjects contributed by 6 global collaborators. Sample metadata almost always included a de-identified subject ID, COVID-19 status, age in years and sex. Where available, HLA class I and class II types were obtained from metadata supplied by the sample provider rather than from assay-based typing. Broader findings and caveats from the paper: Clinical and demographic metadata were provided uncurated, with the amount varying by source and participant.

The CDR3 holds 17 amino acids from the cysteine to the phenylalanine. The sequence is cut down to CDR3 DNA, 51 bases in frame from base 1. Unmatched junction bases come to 14, with V trimmed by 6 bases and J by 4 bases. Per the germline V gene (reference sequence), LNHDA is the CDR1 and SQIVND is the CDR2. TCRbeta CDR3 regions were amplified from genomic DNA using the immunoSEQ Assay, a bias-controlled multiplex PCR. Turning to the authors' computational methods: Nucleated cell counts per sample were estimated from amplification of reference gene primers within the assay. Sequence reads were collapsed and filtered to measure the absolute abundance of every unique TCRbeta CDR3 rearrangement. Productive Simpson clonality was computed per sample as the square root of Simpson's diversity index over productive rearrangements. TCRdb retrieved this table from immuneACCESS and kept in-frame rearrangements only. Not all clones are present; in checked studies, unresolved V genes account for under half, and no reason is known for the remainder. For V, J and clone size, that table is used; D and trimming come from the DNA. In this sample the table shows some 290,000 clones, around nine tenths of which occur a single time. Clones ranked in the top ten supply over 9% of the sample.

About this clone itself: Its antigen remains undetermined. Base qualities are not provided; no much larger clone lies one nucleotide away.

Enrolling through a virtual design, the prospective study's participants ranged in age from roughly 18 to 95 years and lived across 24 United States geographic areas. In the prospective study, participants were assigned to cohorts based on the clinical history participants reported in a screening survey and a study questionnaire. Recovered participants in ImmuneRACE Cohort 3 were defined by two consecutive negative NP/OP PCR tests, clearance by a healthcare professional, or resolution of symptoms. In the prospective study, mobile phlebotomists collected whole blood, serum and a nasopharyngeal or oropharyngeal swab from each participant. Over an approximately 2-month period, participants in the prospective study had the option of providing additional blood draws and questionnaires. Before DNA extraction, blood samples from the prospective study were shipped at room temperature or frozen.

The chain employs TRBV19 and TRBJ1-2; TRBD1 agrees with 10 junctional bases. The sample comprised PBMCs or T cells enriched from blood (not recorded which). The TCR sequence derives from a woman in her thirties who had recovered from COVID-19. The DNA reads as follows: TGTGCCAGTAGACCCTATGATGGGACAGGGGACCTCTATGGCTACACCTTC. Its protein reads: CASRPYDGTGDLYGYTF.